This TCR beta chain comes out of a study of shared clonotypes between healthy human individuals. About the study: Samples came from two female and a few male donors aged 18 to 49.

Both subsets, CD45RA+ naive and CD45RA-negative memory, were split from the CD4+ cells. How the authors handled the data: Junction-only sequences produced by ImmunoSEQ had no quality scores, so filtering differed. Method: immunoSEQ multiplex PCR; TCRdb's copy keeps in-frame clones and lacks some. That table gives V, J and clone size, and the DNA gave D and trimming. This table holds 200,000 to 250,000 clones, approximately 65% found once. Sequencing was performed on memory CD4+ T cells sorted from blood. Stated subset: CD45RA-negative fraction. The receptor comes from a man in his thirties or forties in good health.

CDR3 protein: CASRPTPQGINEKLFF. DNA for the CDR3: TGTGCCAGCAGGCCCACCCCACAGGGGATAAATGAAAAACTGTTTTTT. The chain joins TRBV2 to TRBJ1-4; 7 nucleotides align to TRBD1. Germline V CDR1 and CDR2: SNHLY, FYNNEI. With V trimmed by 6 bases and J by 5 bases, 12 bases remained unmatched. This CDR3 has 16 amino acids.